Below, one T cell receptor (beta chain) is given with its context. The V end was cut by 5 bases, the J end by 5 bases, with 22 bases between. CDR3 length: 17 residues. In germline, CDR1 is SGHVS, CDR2 FNYEAQ. The sample is drawn from a study of OX40 agonist ivuxolimab in advanced cancers. Study overall: Six ivuxolimab dose levels, 0.01 to 10 mg/kg, were given intravenously every 2 weeks.

Data came from immunoSEQ multiplex PCR; TCRdb stores just in-frame clones and leaves some out. This table has about 28,000 clones, roughly 86% appearing once. The clonotype comes from an adult with an advanced solid tumor such as melanoma, head and neck, liver or kidney cancer. The material sequenced was CD4+ or CD8+ T cells sorted from blood, taken in a trial of the OX40 agonist ivuxolimab. V usage is TRBV7-6 and J usage is TRBJ2-1; D is uncertain. The CDR3 here is CASSPTLMVLNNNEQFF. CDR3 bases: TGTGCCAGCAGCCCAACCCTGATGGTCCTGAACAACAATGAGCAGTTCTTC.